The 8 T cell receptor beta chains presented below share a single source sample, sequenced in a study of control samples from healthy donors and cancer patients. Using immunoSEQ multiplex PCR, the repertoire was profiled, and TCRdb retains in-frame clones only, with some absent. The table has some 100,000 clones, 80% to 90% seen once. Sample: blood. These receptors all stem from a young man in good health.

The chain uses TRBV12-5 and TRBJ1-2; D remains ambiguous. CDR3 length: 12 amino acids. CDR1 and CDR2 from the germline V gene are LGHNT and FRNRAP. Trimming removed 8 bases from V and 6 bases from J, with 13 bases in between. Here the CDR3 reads CASRDLLDGYTF. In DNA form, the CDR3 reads TGTGCTAGTCGAGACCTCTTGGATGGCTACACCTTC.

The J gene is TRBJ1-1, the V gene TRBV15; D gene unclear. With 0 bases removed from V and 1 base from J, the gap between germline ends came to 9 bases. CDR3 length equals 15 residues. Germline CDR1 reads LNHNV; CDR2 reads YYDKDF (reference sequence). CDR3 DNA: TGTGCCACCAGCAGAGAGAGGGTCTGGAACACTGAAGCTTTCTTT. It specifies CATSRERVWNTEAFF. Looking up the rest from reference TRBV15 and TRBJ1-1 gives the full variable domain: DAMVIQNPRYQVTQFGKPVTLSCSQTLNHNVMYWYQQKSSQAPKLLFHYYDKDFNNEADTPDNFQSRRPNTSFCFLDIRSPGLGDTAMYLCATSRERVWNTEAFFGQGTRLTVV.

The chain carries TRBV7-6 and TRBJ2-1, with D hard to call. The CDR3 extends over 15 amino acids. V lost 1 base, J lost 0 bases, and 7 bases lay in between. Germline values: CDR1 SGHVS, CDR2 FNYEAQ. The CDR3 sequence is CASSLGASSYNEQFF. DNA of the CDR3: TGTGCCAGCAGCTTAGGGGCGAGCTCCTACAATGAGCAGTTCTTC.

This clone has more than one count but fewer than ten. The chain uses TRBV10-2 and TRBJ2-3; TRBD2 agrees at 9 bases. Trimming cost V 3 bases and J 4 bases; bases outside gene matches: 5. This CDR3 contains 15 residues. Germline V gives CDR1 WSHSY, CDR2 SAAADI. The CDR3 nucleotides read TGCGCCAGCAGTGAAGCGGGGGGCGGATCAGATACGCAGTATTTT. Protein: CASSEAGGGSDTQYF.

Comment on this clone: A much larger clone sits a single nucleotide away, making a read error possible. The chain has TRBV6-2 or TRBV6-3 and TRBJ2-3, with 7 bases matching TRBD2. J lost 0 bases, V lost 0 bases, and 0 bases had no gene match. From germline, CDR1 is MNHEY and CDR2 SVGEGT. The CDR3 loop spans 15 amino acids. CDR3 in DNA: TGTGCCAGCAGTTACTCTAGCGGGAGCACAGATACGCAGTATTTT. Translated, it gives CASSYSSGSTDTQYF.

CDR3 DNA: TGTGCCAGCAGTTTCAGGACAGGGGAGGAAGATGAGCAGTTCTTC. Its translation is CASSFRTGEEDEQFF. V is TRBV27 and J is TRBJ2-1, with TRBD1 matching over 9 bases. This CDR3 region has 15 residues. After removal of 3 bases from V and 8 bases from J, the junction contained 8 bases not matched to a gene. Germline CDR1 reads MNHEY; CDR2 reads SMNVEV (reference sequence).

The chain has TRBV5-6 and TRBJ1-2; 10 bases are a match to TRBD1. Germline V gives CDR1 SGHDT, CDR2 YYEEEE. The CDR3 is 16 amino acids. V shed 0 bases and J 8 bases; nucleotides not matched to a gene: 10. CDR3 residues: CASSLEMTGGYSGYTF. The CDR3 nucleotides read TGTGCCAGCAGCTTGGAGATGACAGGGGGCTATAGCGGCTACACCTTC.

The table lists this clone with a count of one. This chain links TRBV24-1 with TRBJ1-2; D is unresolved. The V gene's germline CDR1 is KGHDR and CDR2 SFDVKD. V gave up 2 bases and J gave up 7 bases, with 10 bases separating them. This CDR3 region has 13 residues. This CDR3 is CATSDSGFGGYTF. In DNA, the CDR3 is TGTGCCACCAGTGATTCCGGGTTTGGTGGCTACACCTTC.